The 3 T cell receptor beta chains reported below all come from one sample, sequenced in a study of T cell changes during pregnancy in multiple sclerosis. Sequencing used immunoSEQ multiplex PCR; TCRdb keeps in-frame clones, though not all of them. The data show more than 55,000 clones, with 90% seen just once and 2.2% held by the top ten. Sequences were derived from peripheral blood, sampled in the first trimester of pregnancy. The receptors originated from a female donor in good health, enrolled as a control in a pregnancy study.

The chain carries TRBV7-9 and TRBJ1-4; TRBD1 is a possible D gene (5 bases). Germline V gene lookup returns CDR1 SEHNR and CDR2 FQNEAQ (reference sequence). V was pared by 3 bases and J by 3 bases, with 11 bases between. This CDR3 is built from 15 residues. CDR3 in DNA: TGTGCCAGCAGCTTCGGGGGGAGGGCTAATGAAAAACTGTTTTTT. Translating it yields CASSFGGRANEKLFF.

This rearrangement joins TRBV6-7 to TRBJ2-5, with 13 bases lining up with TRBD2. TRBV6-7 is flagged as an ORF with uncertain function. The CDR3 has 17 amino acids. V dropped 2 bases and J dropped 2; count of bases not matched to a gene: 5. The DNA for the CDR3 is TGTGCCAGCAGTTACCCCGGACTAGCGGGAGAACAAGAGACCCAGTACTTC. As protein: CASSYPGLAGEQETQYF.

V and J are TRBV25-1 and TRBJ1-1, with TRBD1 as a possible D gene (6 bases). Germline V CDR1 and CDR2: MGHDK, SYGVNS. Trimming pared 2 bases from V and 6 bases from J, leaving 13 bases between. The CDR3 consists of 14 residues. The CDR3 sequence: CASSETDRNAEAFF. CDR3 nucleotide sequence: TGTGCCAGCAGTGAAACGGACAGAAACGCTGAAGCTTTCTTT. Combining the CDR3 with reference TRBV25-1 and TRBJ1-1 gives the whole variable domain EADIYQTPRYLVIGTGKKITLECSQTMGHDKMYWYQQDPGMELHLIHYSYGVNSTEKGDLSSESTVSRIRTEHFPLTLESARPSHTSQYLCASSETDRNAEAFFGQGTRLTVV.